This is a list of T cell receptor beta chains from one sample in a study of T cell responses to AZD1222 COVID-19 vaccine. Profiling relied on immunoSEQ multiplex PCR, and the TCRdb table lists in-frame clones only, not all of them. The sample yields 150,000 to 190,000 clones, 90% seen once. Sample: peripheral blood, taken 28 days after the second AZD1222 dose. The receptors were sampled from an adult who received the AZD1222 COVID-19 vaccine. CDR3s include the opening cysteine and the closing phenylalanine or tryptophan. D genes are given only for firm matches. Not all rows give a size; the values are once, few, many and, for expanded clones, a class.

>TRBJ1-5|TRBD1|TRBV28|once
CASSPPFRTGSNQPQHF
TGTGCCAGCAGTCCTCCTTTCCGGACAGGTAGCAATCAGCCCCAGCATTTT
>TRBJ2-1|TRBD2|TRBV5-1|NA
CASRTTSGEEQFF
TGCGCCAGCAGGACGACTAGCGGGGAAGAGCAGTTCTTC
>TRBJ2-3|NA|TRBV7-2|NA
CASSFQASSTDTQYF
TGTGCCAGCAGCTTTCAAGCCTCTAGCACAGATACGCAGTATTTT
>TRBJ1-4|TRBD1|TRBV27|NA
CASSSQGARPNEKLFF
TGTGCCAGCAGTTCACAGGGGGCGCGCCCTAATGAAAAACTGTTTTTT
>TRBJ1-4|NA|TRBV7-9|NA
CASSFSTGDEKLFF
TGTGCCAGCAGCTTCTCAACAGGAGACGAAAAACTGTTTTTT
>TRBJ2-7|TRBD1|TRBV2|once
CASRGQGNEQYF
TGTGCCAGCAGGGGACAGGGGAACGAGCAGTACTTC
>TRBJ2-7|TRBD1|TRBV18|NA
CASSPEGGPIYEQYF
TGTGCCAGCTCACCGGAAGGGGGCCCGATTTACGAGCAGTACTTC
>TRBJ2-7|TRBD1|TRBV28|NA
CASQLTGGRYEQYF
TGTGCCAGCCAGTTAACAGGGGGCAGGTACGAGCAGTACTTC
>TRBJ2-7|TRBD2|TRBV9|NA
CASSVGNSGPYEQYF
TGTGCCAGCAGCGTAGGGAATAGCGGGCCGTACGAGCAGTACTTC
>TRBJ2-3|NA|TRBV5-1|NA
CASRGGPIADTQYF
TGCGCCAGCAGAGGGGGGCCTATAGCAGATACGCAGTATTTT
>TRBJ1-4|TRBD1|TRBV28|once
CASRTGGGEKLFF
TGTGCCAGCAGAACAGGGGGAGGGGAAAAACTGTTTTTT
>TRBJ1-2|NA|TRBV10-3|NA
CAISEGIDYGYTF
TGTGCCATCAGTGAGGGGATCGACTATGGCTACACCTTC
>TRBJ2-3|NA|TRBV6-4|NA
CASSDGTSSTDTQYF
TGTGCCAGCAGTGATGGAACTAGTAGCACAGATACGCAGTATTTT
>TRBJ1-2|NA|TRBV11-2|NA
CASSLARDQGGYGYTF
TGTGCCAGCAGCTTAGCCAGGGATCAGGGAGGCTATGGCTACACCTTC
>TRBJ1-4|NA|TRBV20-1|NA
CSASGPKGTPSGYEKLFF
TGCAGTGCTAGTGGGCCGAAGGGGACACCCAGTGGATATGAAAAACTGTTTTTT
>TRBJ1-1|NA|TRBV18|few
CASSAVTGNTEAFF
TGTGCCAGCTCAGCCGTTACAGGGAACACTGAAGCTTTCTTT
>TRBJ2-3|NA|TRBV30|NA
CAWTRRGSTDTQYF
TGTGCCTGGACTAGGCGGGGCTCCACAGATACGCAGTATTTT
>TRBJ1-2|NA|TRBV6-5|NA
CASSYRSQHTF
TGTGCCAGCAGTTACAGGTCACAGCACACCTTC
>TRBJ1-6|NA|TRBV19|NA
CASSMWGVGNSPLHF
TGTGCCAGTAGTATGTGGGGGGTGGGGAATTCACCCCTCCACTTT
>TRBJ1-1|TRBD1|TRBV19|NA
CASSSGQGNTEAFF
TGTGCCAGTAGTTCCGGACAGGGAAACACTGAAGCTTTCTTT
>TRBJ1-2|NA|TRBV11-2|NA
CASSLDRIDGYTF
TGTGCCAGCAGCTTAGACAGGATCGATGGCTACACCTTC
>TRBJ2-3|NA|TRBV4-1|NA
CASSQKSLATTDTQYF
TGCGCCAGCAGCCAAAAAAGTCTAGCTACCACAGATACGCAGTATTTT
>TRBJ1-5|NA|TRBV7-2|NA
CASSPDSNQPQHF
TGTGCCAGCAGCCCCGACAGCAATCAGCCCCAGCATTTT
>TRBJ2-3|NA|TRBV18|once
CASSPPRGTDTQYF
TGTGCCAGCTCACCACCGAGGGGGACAGATACGCAGTATTTT
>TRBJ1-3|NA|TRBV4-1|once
CASSQVGQGKSGNTIYF
TGCGCCAGCAGCCAAGTGGGGCAGGGGAAGTCTGGAAACACCATATATTTT
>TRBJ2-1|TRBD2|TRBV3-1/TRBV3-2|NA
CASSQDQLAGMYNEQFF
TGTGCCAGCAGCCAAGATCAGCTAGCGGGGATGTACAATGAGCAGTTCTTC
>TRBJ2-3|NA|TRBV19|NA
CASNQRSDTQYF
TGTGCCAGTAATCAAAGGTCGGATACGCAGTATTTT
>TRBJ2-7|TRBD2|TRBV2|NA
CASSELAGGPNEQYF
TGTGCCAGCAGTGAACTAGCGGGAGGGCCTAACGAGCAGTACTTC
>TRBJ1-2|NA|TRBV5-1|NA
CASSLEGTGGYTF
TGCGCCAGCAGCTTGGAAGGTACAGGTGGCTACACCTTC
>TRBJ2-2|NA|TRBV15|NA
CATRAAGELFF
TGTGCCACCAGGGCCGCCGGGGAGCTGTTTTTT
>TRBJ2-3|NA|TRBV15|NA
CATRSENTDTQYF
TGTGCCACCCGAAGCGAAAACACAGATACGCAGTATTTT
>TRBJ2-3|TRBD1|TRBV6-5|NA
CASSTEGAGRDTQYF
TGTGCCAGCAGTACCGAGGGGGCAGGGAGAGATACGCAGTATTTT
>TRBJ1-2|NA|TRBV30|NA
CAWSVQLANYGYTF
TGTGCCTGGAGTGTACAGCTAGCAAACTATGGCTACACCTTC
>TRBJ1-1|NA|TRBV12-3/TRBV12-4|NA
CASSFSDYTEAFF
TGTGCCAGCAGTTTTTCTGACTACACTGAAGCTTTCTTT
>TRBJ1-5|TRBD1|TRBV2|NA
CASRRQGGGNQPQHF
TGTGCCAGCAGACGACAGGGAGGGGGCAATCAGCCCCAGCATTTT
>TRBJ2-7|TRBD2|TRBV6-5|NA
CASSVLAGGSYEQYF
TGTGCCAGCAGCGTCCTAGCGGGAGGATCCTACGAGCAGTACTTC
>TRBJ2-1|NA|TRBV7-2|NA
CASSFPFGREGRGNEQFF
TGTGCCAGCAGCTTCCCTTTTGGGCGGGAAGGGCGTGGGAATGAGCAGTTCTTC
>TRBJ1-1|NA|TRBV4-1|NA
CASSFLVLGDTEAFF
TGCGCCAGCAGCTTTCTGGTACTCGGGGACACTGAAGCTTTCTTT
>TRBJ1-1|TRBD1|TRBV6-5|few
CASSFTTGGTEAFF
TGTGCCAGCAGCTTCACGACAGGGGGCACTGAAGCTTTCTTT
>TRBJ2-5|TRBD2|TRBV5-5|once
CASYWRGASRTQYF
TGTGCCAGCTACTGGCGGGGGGCCTCAAGGACCCAGTACTTC
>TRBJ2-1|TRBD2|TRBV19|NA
CASGTSGSNNEQFF
TGTGCCAGTGGGACTAGCGGGAGTAATAATGAGCAGTTCTTC
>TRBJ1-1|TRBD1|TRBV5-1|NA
CASSKGTVTEAFF
TGCGCCAGCAGCAAAGGGACAGTCACTGAAGCTTTCTTT
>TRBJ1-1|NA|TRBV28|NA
CASSFPAQGSAFF
TGTGCCAGCAGTTTCCCGGCGCAGGGATCCGCTTTCTTT
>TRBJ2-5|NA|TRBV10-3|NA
CAISDREEETQYF
TGTGCCATCAGTGACAGGGAGGAAGAGACCCAGTACTTC
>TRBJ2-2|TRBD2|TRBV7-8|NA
CASIFSGGTNTGELFF
TGTGCCAGCATTTTTAGCGGGGGAACGAACACCGGGGAGCTGTTTTTT
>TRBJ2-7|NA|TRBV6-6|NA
CASSYRPLERSYEQYF
TGTGCCAGCAGTTACCGGCCCCTCGAGCGATCTTACGAGCAGTACTTC
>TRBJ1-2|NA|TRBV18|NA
CASSPSGNYGYTF
TGTGCCAGCTCACCTTCGGGGAACTATGGCTACACCTTC
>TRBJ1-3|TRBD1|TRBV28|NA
CASFQGVLAFSGNTIYF
TGTGCCAGTTTCCAGGGGGTACTCGCTTTCTCTGGAAACACCATATATTTT
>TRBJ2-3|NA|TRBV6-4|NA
CASSDGLYSDTQYF
TGTGCCAGCAGTGACGGGTTGTACTCAGATACGCAGTATTTT
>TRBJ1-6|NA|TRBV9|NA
CASSVDGGRPLHF
TGTGCCAGCAGCGTAGATGGGGGTCGGCCCCTCCACTTT
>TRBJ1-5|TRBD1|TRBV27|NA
CASPDRGPYSNQPQHF
TGTGCCAGCCCGGACAGGGGACCTTATAGCAATCAGCCCCAGCATTTT
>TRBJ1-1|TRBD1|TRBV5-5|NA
CASSPRGDRGRLSTEAFF
TGTGCCAGCAGCCCAAGGGGGGACAGGGGGCGGTTAAGCACTGAAGCTTTCTTT